A selection of T cell receptor beta chains follows, all from one sample in a study of PD-1 blockade in mismatch repair-deficient tumors. Profiling relied on immunoSEQ multiplex PCR, and the TCRdb table lists in-frame clones only, not all of them. The sample contains roughly 53,000 clones, more than 75% of which appear only once. The sample in question was peripheral blood, obtained 4 weeks after starting pembrolizumab. All receptors derive from an adult with mismatch repair-deficient cancer. Each CDR3 is given without its conserved first and last residue. A D gene is named only where the DNA matches it firmly.

CDR3 length	D gene	V gene	J gene	CDR3 protein
11	NA	TRBV7-3	TRBJ2-3	ASSSRPRDTQY
14	NA	TRBV11-2	TRBJ2-3	ASNPSSEISTDTQY
12	NA	TRBV7-6	TRBJ1-1	ASSLNRANTEAF
12	NA	TRBV5-4	TRBJ2-7	ASSLTTDPYEQY
14	TRBD2	TRBV18	TRBJ2-7	ASSQGTSGNPYEQY
10	NA	TRBV5-6	TRBJ1-1	ASSLYYTEAF
13	NA	TRBV5-1	TRBJ2-1	ASSLAGDSYGEQF
11	NA	TRBV10-3	TRBJ1-5	AISEGFAQPQH
12	NA	TRBV5-1	TRBJ2-5	ASSLAGNQETQY
10	NA	TRBV6-5	TRBJ2-1	ASSFSLAEQF
15	NA	TRBV5-6	TRBJ2-3	ASSSKSGWGSTDTQY
12	TRBD1	TRBV18	TRBJ2-5	ASSLDRGGETQY
11	NA	TRBV14	TRBJ2-7	ASSQGTRYEQY
11	NA	TRBV7-9	TRBJ1-1	ASSLGTRAEAF
12	NA	TRBV6-5	TRBJ2-2	ASSPRLNTGELF
12	TRBD2	TRBV7-2	TRBJ2-1	ASQLAGPYNEQF
10	NA	TRBV7-2	TRBJ2-3	ASSLGLDTQY
12	TRBD2	TRBV5-6	TRBJ2-1	ASSSGLAGEEQF
13	NA	TRBV6-6	TRBJ2-3	ASSYGTSSTDTQY
11	NA	TRBV7-6	TRBJ1-1	ASGQQDGTEAF
15	TRBD2	TRBV18	TRBJ2-5	ASSQPGLAGGPETQY
12	NA	TRBV7-8	NA	ASSGSENTYEQY